This T cell receptor beta chain stems from a study of blood T cells in healthy people across ages. A second PCR of about 7 to 12 cycles used a sample-barcoded 5' primer and a J-beta primer mix. MiXCR, run by TCRdb on the 5' RACE reads, gives a single entry per CDR3 protein. Here the sample spans under 800,000 distinct CDR3 sequences, around 21% being singletons. Healthy Russian Caucasian donors spanned ages roughly 6 to 100 years. CDR3 length: 17 amino acids. Germline CDR1 SGHVS, CDR2 FNYEAQ. With 5 bases clipped from V and 3 bases from J, the junction kept 12 bases outside the gene matches. Material: blood. The TCR originated in a man between 70 and 80 years old in good health. V gene TRBV7-6 combines with J gene TRBJ2-7; TRBD2 matches 11 bases. The CDR3 DNA reads TGTGCCAGCAGCCCGGGACTAGCGGAGCAGAACTACTACGAGCAGTACTTC. This codes for CASSPGLAEQNYYEQYF.